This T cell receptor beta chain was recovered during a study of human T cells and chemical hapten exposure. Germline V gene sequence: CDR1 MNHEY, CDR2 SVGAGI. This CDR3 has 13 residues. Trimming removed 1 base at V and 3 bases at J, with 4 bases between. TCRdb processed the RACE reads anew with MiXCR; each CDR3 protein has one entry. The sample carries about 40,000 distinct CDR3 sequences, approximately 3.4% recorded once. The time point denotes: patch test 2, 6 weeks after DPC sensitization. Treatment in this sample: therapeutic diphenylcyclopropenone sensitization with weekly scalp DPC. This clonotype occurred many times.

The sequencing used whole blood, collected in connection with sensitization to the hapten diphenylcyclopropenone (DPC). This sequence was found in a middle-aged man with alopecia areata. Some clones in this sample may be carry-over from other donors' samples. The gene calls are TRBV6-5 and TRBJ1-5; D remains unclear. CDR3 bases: TGTGCCAGCAGTTACTGGTCCAATCAGCCCCAGCATTTT. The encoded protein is CASSYWSNQPQHF.